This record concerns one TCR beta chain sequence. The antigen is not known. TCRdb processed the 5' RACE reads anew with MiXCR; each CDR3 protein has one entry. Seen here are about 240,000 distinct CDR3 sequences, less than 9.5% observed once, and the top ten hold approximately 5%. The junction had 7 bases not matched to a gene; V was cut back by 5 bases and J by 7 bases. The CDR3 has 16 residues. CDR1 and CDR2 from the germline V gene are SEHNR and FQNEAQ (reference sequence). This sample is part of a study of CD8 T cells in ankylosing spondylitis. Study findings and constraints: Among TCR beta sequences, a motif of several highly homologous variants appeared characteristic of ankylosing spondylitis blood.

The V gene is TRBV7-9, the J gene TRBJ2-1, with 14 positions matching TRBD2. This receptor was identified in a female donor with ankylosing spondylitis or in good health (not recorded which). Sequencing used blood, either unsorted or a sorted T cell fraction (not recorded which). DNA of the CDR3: TGTGCCAGCAGCCCGGGACTAGCGGGAGTACTAAATGAGCAGTTCTTC. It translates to CASSPGLAGVLNEQFF.